The rows below give T cell receptor beta chains drawn from one sample of a study of cytomegalovirus exposure and HLA in healthy donors. Using immunoSEQ multiplex PCR, the repertoire was profiled, and TCRdb retains in-frame clones only, with some absent. This sample's table has about 160,000 clones. Sequencing used PBMCs. The receptors here all came from a man younger than 45 in good health and CMV-seronegative. CDR3s include the opening cysteine and the closing phenylalanine or tryptophan. A D gene is named only where the DNA matches it firmly. Size tells how often a clone was seen (once, few, many) or the class of an expanded clone, and some rows leave it out.

v_gene	j_gene	d_gene	abundance	CDR3aa	CDR3nt
TRBV27	TRBJ1-5	NA	NA	CASSLGGPRSNQPQHF	TGTGCCAGCAGTCTGGGGGGACCCCGAAGCAATCAGCCCCAGCATTTT
TRBV7-9	TRBJ1-1	NA	NA	CASSLGGLPEAFF	TGTGCCAGCAGCTTAGGAGGCCTGCCTGAAGCTTTCTTT
TRBV12-5	TRBJ2-3	NA	NA	CASGLQTLTDTQYF	TGTGCTAGTGGTTTACAGACGCTCACAGATACGCAGTATTTT
TRBV27	TRBJ1-5	TRBD1	NA	CASSHNRGEQPQHF	TGTGCCAGCAGTCACAACAGGGGGGAACAGCCCCAGCATTTT
TRBV4-2	TRBJ1-1	NA	NA	CASSQVGRGGIGPFEAFF	TGTGCCAGCAGCCAAGTAGGTCGAGGAGGGATTGGGCCTTTTGAAGCTTTCTTT
TRBV6-1	TRBJ2-7	NA	NA	CATQPPQSSYEQYF	TGTGCCACCCAACCTCCACAGAGCTCCTACGAGCAGTACTTC
TRBV11-2	TRBJ2-1	TRBD2	NA	CASSPQSGRSLYNEQFF	TGTGCCAGCAGCCCCCAAAGCGGGAGGTCCCTCTACAATGAGCAGTTCTTC
TRBV15	TRBJ2-5	NA	NA	CATSRAGLYSETQYF	TGTGCCACCAGCAGAGCGGGACTCTATTCAGAGACCCAGTACTTC
TRBV5-1	TRBJ1-2	NA	NA	CASSLDDGRLYGYTF	TGCGCCAGCAGCTTGGACGACGGACGACTATATGGCTACACCTTC
TRBV9	TRBJ2-1	TRBD1	NA	CASSTKGAVHEQFF	TGTGCCAGCAGCACTAAGGGGGCTGTGCATGAGCAGTTCTTC
TRBV27	TRBJ2-7	NA	NA	CASSLRTGFEQYF	TGTGCCAGCAGTTTACGGACTGGGTTCGAGCAGTACTTC
TRBV6-1	TRBJ2-2	TRBD1	NA	CASSKTGFGGELFF	TGTGCCAGCAGCAAGACAGGGTTCGGCGGGGAGCTGTTTTTT
TRBV6-1	TRBJ1-5	NA	NA	CASSESPGGDNQPQHF	TGTGCCAGCAGTGAATCTCCGGGAGGGGACAATCAGCCCCAGCATTTT
TRBV5-3	TRBJ1-5	TRBD1	NA	CARSPRQGAVCNQPQHF	TGTGCCAGAAGCCCTCGACAGGGTGCGGTTTGCAATCAGCCCCAGCATTTT
TRBV27	TRBJ1-5	NA	NA	CASSLSGGSGNQPQHF	TGTGCCAGCAGTTTATCGGGGGGTTCGGGCAATCAGCCCCAGCATTTT
TRBV6-6	TRBJ2-5	NA	NA	CASREGGRGQTQYF	TGTGCCAGCAGGGAAGGAGGCAGGGGACAGACCCAGTACTTC
TRBV7-2	TRBJ2-4	NA	NA	CASSKDGLESWNIQYF	TGTGCCAGCAGCAAAGATGGGTTGGAGAGTTGGAACATTCAGTACTTC
TRBV5-1	TRBJ1-4	NA	NA	CASSLGQVAEKLFF	TGCGCCAGCAGCTTGGGACAGGTAGCTGAAAAACTGTTTTTT
TRBV5-4	TRBJ2-7	TRBD2	NA	CASSPGGLAGVEQYF	TGTGCCAGCAGCCCGGGCGGACTAGCGGGAGTCGAGCAGTACTTC
TRBV4-3	TRBJ2-6	NA	medium-sized	CASSPSGDRGSGANVLTF	TGCGCCAGCAGCCCTAGCGGGGACAGGGGCTCCGGGGCCAACGTCCTGACTTTC
TRBV6-6	TRBJ1-1	NA	NA	CASSSGLVNSF	TGTGCCAGCAGTTCCGGGTTAGTCAACTCATTT
TRBV4-1	TRBJ2-7	NA	NA	CASSQEVLASYEQYF	TGCGCCAGCAGCCAAGAAGTCCTAGCCTCCTACGAGCAGTACTTC
TRBV15	TRBJ2-7	NA	NA	CATSKIAASGYEQYF	TGTGCCACCAGCAAGATCGCGGCCTCTGGATACGAGCAGTACTTC
TRBV2	TRBJ1-1	NA	NA	CASRGDINTEAFF	TGTGCCAGCAGGGGGGACATTAACACTGAAGCTTTCTTT
TRBV7-9	TRBJ2-3	TRBD2	NA	CASSSRTSGFTDTQYF	TGTGCCAGCAGCTCTAGGACTAGCGGGTTCACAGATACGCAGTATTTT
TRBV28	TRBJ2-3	NA	NA	CASSTGTDTQYF	TGTGCCAGCAGTACGGGCACAGATACGCAGTATTTT
TRBV2	TRBJ2-1	TRBD2	NA	CASSAPAGGTEQFF	TGTGCCAGCAGTGCGCCAGCGGGAGGTACAGAGCAGTTCTTC
TRBV27	TRBJ2-7	NA	NA	CASSQRTVDYEQYF	TGTGCCAGCAGTCAGAGGACAGTTGACTACGAGCAGTACTTC
TRBV2	TRBJ2-2	NA	NA	CASRKGLDAGELFF	TGTGCCAGTCGAAAGGGACTGGACGCCGGGGAGCTGTTTTTT
TRBV5-1	TRBJ2-1	NA	NA	CASSSFAIANEQFF	TGCGCCAGCAGTTCATTCGCGATCGCCAATGAGCAGTTCTTC
TRBV14	TRBJ1-6	NA	NA	CASSQGGGNSPLHF	TGTGCCAGCAGCCAAGGAGGGGGTAATTCACCCCTCCACTTT
TRBV7-8	TRBJ2-2	TRBD2	NA	CASSRAAGGPSDTGELFF	TGTGCCAGCAGCCGCGCCGCGGGAGGGCCATCCGACACCGGGGAGCTGTTTTTT
TRBV28	TRBJ2-1	TRBD2	NA	CASSLAGGPGYNEQFF	TGTGCCAGCTCACTAGCGGGAGGCCCCGGGTACAATGAGCAGTTCTTC
TRBV4-2	TRBJ2-7	NA	NA	CASSLGTSQIYEQYF	TGTGCCAGCAGCCTAGGGACTTCTCAAATCTACGAGCAGTACTTC
TRBV2	TRBJ2-7	TRBD1	NA	CASRDRVFYGQYF	TGTGCCAGCAGGGACAGGGTCTTCTATGGGCAGTACTTC
TRBV5-1	TRBJ1-3	NA	NA	CASSLEGQGYGNTIYF	TGCGCCAGCAGCTTGGAGGGGCAGGGCTATGGAAACACCATATATTTT
TRBV7-3	TRBJ2-7	TRBD2	NA	CASNPGPSGRDSYEQYF	TGTGCCAGCAACCCCGGGCCTAGCGGGAGGGATTCCTACGAGCAGTACTTC